This section outlines one T cell receptor (beta chain) sequence together with its context. What it binds is not known. PCR amplification relied on 60 Vbeta primers (plus 13 Jbeta primers). Sequencing used immunoSEQ multiplex PCR; TCRdb keeps in-frame clones, though not all of them. The repertoire includes some 170,000 clones, roughly 80% of them detected once, and about 10% sits in the top ten. The sample is drawn from a study of cytomegalovirus exposure and HLA in healthy donors. Looking at the study overall: From HLA-typed donors, an early data release held 70 million to 100 million unique TCRs. Study-wide points: In a later analysis, donors in an Asian-associated ancestry cluster reportedly had fewer N-insertions in productive TCRs than the cohort mean.

With V trimmed by 8 bases and J by 3 bases, 9 bases remained unmatched. CDR1 MNHNS and CDR2 SASEGT come from the germline V gene. This CDR3 spans 14 amino acids. The TCR originated in a man over 45 in good health and CMV-seropositive. The chain carries TRBV6-1 and TRBJ2-7; TRBD1 matches 8 bases. The sample was PBMCs. The CDR3 region is CASAQGATGYEQYF. The CDR3, as DNA: TGTGCCAGCGCCCAGGGGGCCACGGGCTACGAGCAGTACTTC.